Shown below are 16 T cell receptor beta chains from a single sample sequenced in a study of neoadjuvant anti-PD-1 for oral cavity cancer. Documented time point: after neoadjuvant nivolumab, at surgical resection. Clones were read by immunoSEQ multiplex PCR, and TCRdb kept only the in-frame ones, dropping some. The sample has about 42,000 clones; 65% to 80% are singletons. Material: PBMCs, obtained after nivolumab (anti-PD-1) treatment. The receptors stem from a person between 35 and 79 years old with oral cavity squamous cell carcinoma.

This chain joins TRBV27 and TRBJ2-5; the D gene is possibly TRBD1 (5 bases). The V gene's germline CDR1 is MNHEY and CDR2 SMNVEV (reference sequence). V was trimmed by 2 bases and J by 4 bases, leaving 5 bases between them. This CDR3 has 12 residues. This chain's CDR3 is CASSLRGETQYF. In nucleotides, the CDR3 is TGTGCCAGCAGTTTAAGGGGAGAGACCCAGTACTTC.

The V and J genes are TRBV7-2 and TRBJ2-7; the match to TRBD2 covers 8 bases. The ends lost 4 bases at V and 1 base at J; junction bases unmatched: 9. The length of the CDR3 is 16 residues. Germline CDR1 reads SGHTA; CDR2 reads FQGNSA. CDR3 coding DNA: TGTGCCAGCAGCTCACCCCGGGAGGGTAGGTCCTACGAGCAGTACTTC. Amino acid sequence: CASSSPREGRSYEQYF.

This clone was found a few times. The chain recombines TRBV7-9 with TRBJ1-6; the D is unclear. Trimming removed 6 bases from V and 0 bases from J, with 6 bases in between. The CDR3 consists of 14 residues. CDR1 is SEHNR and CDR2 is FQNEAQ in the germline V gene (reference sequence). CDR3 bases: TGTGCCAGCAGACCTAGCTCCTATAATTCACCCCTCCACTTT. The encoded protein is CASRPSSYNSPLHF.

Turning to this clone: This same CDR3 is encoded by further DNA sequences in the sample. The J gene is TRBJ1-2, the V gene TRBV2; D unresolved. From germline, CDR1 is SNHLY and CDR2 FYNNEI. Deletions cut 7 bases from V and 5 bases from J, with 5 bases between. This CDR3 has 10 amino acids. In DNA form, the CDR3 reads TGTGCCAGCAAAGCGTATGGCTACACCTTC. Protein product: CASKAYGYTF.

The V call is TRBV7-2, the J call TRBJ2-7; no definite D call. CDR3 length: 15 residues. V lost 7 bases and J 7 bases, leaving 23 bases between the germline ends. Germline V gene sequence: CDR1 SGHTA, CDR2 FQGNSA. CDR3 nucleotides: TGTGCCAGCACCCTCGGCCCCTCCCTATCGACAGAGCAGTACTTC. It specifies CASTLGPSLSTEQYF.

The J gene is TRBJ2-2, the V gene TRBV28; 8 nucleotides agree with TRBD2. This CDR3 region has 15 residues. The V gene's germline CDR1 is MDHEN and CDR2 SYDVKM. The junction had 5 bases not matched to a gene; V was cut back by 5 bases and J by 3 bases. Here the CDR3 reads CASSPGLADTGELFF. In DNA, the CDR3 is TGTGCCAGCAGTCCCGGACTAGCCGACACCGGGGAGCTGTTTTTT.

This clone has more than one count but fewer than ten. The V gene is TRBV15, the J gene TRBJ2-2; a possible D gene is TRBD2 (6 bases). The CDR3 loop spans 15 amino acids. The V end lost 1 base, the J end lost 6 bases, and 12 bases lay between the germline ends. Germline V lookup: CDR1 LNHNV, CDR2 YYDKDF (reference sequence). The DNA of the CDR3 is TGTGCCACCAGCAGAGGCGGGGCTAGGGCCGGGGAGCTGTTTTTT. Its translation is CATSRGGARAGELFF. The full variable domain, its missing parts supplied by reference TRBV15 and TRBJ2-2, is DAMVIQNPRYQVTQFGKPVTLSCSQTLNHNVMYWYQQKSSQAPKLLFHYYDKDFNNEADTPDNFQSRRPNTSFCFLDIRSPGLGDTAMYLCATSRGGARAGELFFGEGSRLTVL.

V is TRBV19 and J is TRBJ2-1; 10 nucleotides align to TRBD2. This CDR3 is built from 16 residues. The V gene's germline CDR1 is LNHDA and CDR2 SQIVND (reference sequence). With V trimmed by 8 bases and J by 8 bases, 15 bases remained unmatched. CDR3 nucleotide sequence: TGTGCCAGTTCCACTCTAGCGGGAGTGGTGGTAGATGAGCAGTTCTTC. Translation gives CASSTLAGVVVDEQFF.

The chain joins TRBV11-3 to TRBJ1-6; D remains ambiguous. Germline CDR1 and CDR2: SGHNT and YENEEA. V was cut by 5 bases and J by 11 bases, with 10 bases left in between. The CDR3 contains 12 residues. For the CDR3, the DNA is TGTGCCAGCAGCCCCAGTTCTGCACCCCTCCACTTT. Translation gives CASSPSSAPLHF. The full variable domain, in which reference TRBV11-3 and TRBJ1-6 provide the parts outside the CDR3, is EAGVVQSPRYKIIEKKQPVAFWCNPISGHNTLYWYLQNLGQGPELLIRYENEEAVDDSQLPKDRFSAERLKGVDSTLKIQPAELGDSAVYLCASSPSSAPLHFGNGTRLTVT.

The rearrangement uses TRBV4-1 and TRBJ1-1; no firm D call. The CDR3 extends over 16 amino acids. V lost 0 bases and J 3 bases, leaving 14 bases between the germline ends. CDR1 and CDR2 (germline): MGHRA, YSYEKL. The CDR3 here is CASSQDQSMVDTEAFF. In nucleotides, the CDR3 is TGCGCCAGCAGCCAAGATCAAAGCATGGTGGACACTGAAGCTTTCTTT.

The CDR3: CASSSDGATNEKLFF. The CDR3 DNA sequence: TGTGCCAGCAGTTCTGACGGTGCAACTAATGAAAAACTGTTTTTT. The gene calls are TRBV6-5 and TRBJ1-4; D is uncertain. Deletions cut 4 bases from V and 0 bases from J, with 9 bases between. The CDR3 consists of 15 residues. Germline CDR1 is MNHEY and CDR2 is SVGAGI.

This clone was picked up a small number of times. V usage is TRBV6-1 and J usage is TRBJ2-1; 8 bases fit TRBD1. V trimming: 6 bases; J trimming: 5 bases; junction bases outside the gene matches: 9. The CDR3 consists of 15 residues. Germline-derived CDR1 and CDR2 are MNHNS and SASEGT. The CDR3 is CASRRTGLLNNEQFF. The CDR3 DNA reads TGTGCCAGCAGAAGGACAGGGCTATTGAACAATGAGCAGTTCTTC.

This clone was seen only once. The rearrangement links TRBV29-1 to TRBJ1-5; 9 bases map to TRBD1. Germline CDR1 reads SQVTM; CDR2 reads ANQGSEA. The CDR3 length is 14 residues. Losses at the gene ends were 5 bases for V and 3 bases for J; bases not matched to a gene: 5. The CDR3 DNA follows: TGCAGCGTTACCGGGACAGGGTCCAATCAGCCCCAGCATTTT. Amino acid sequence: CSVTGTGSNQPQHF.

The rearrangement uses TRBV2 and TRBJ2-3; D possibly corresponds to TRBD2 (5 bases). Trimming removed 0 bases at V and 4 bases at J, with 11 bases between. This CDR3 is built from 15 residues. Germline V gene data show CDR1 as SNHLY and CDR2 as FYNNEI. In nucleotides, the CDR3 is TGTGCCAGCAGTGAAGCGGGAGTTGGTTCAGATACGCAGTATTTT. Protein: CASSEAGVGSDTQYF.

The chain links TRBV5-6 to TRBJ1-6, with 8 bases that match TRBD1. CDR1 and CDR2 from the germline V gene are SGHDT and YYEEEE. This CDR3 contains 15 residues. J was trimmed by 10 bases and V by 4 bases; bases with no gene match: 10. DNA for the CDR3: TGTGCCAGCAGCCAACCGACAGGGGCAGGGTCACCCCTCCACTTT. Residues: CASSQPTGAGSPLHF.

The chain employs TRBV2 and TRBJ1-2; weak D call: TRBD1 (5 bases). The ends were cut back, 6 bases at V and 4 bases at J, with 15 bases in the middle. CDR1 is SNHLY and CDR2 is FYNNEI in the germline V gene. CDR3 length equals 14 residues. CDR3 amino acids: CASRAAGQSYGYTF. The CDR3 DNA sequence: TGTGCCAGCAGGGCGGCAGGGCAGAGCTATGGCTACACCTTC.